This T cell receptor (beta chain) was captured by sequencing in a study of T cells in Graves' hyperthyroidism and ophthalmopathy. This clonotype was picked up many times. Its matching antigen is unknown. Inclusion characteristics of ophthalmopathy patients comprised a Clinical Activity Score of at least 3, a NOSPECS grade of at least 4, and duration under 3 months. RNA transcripts gave rise to amplified TCR beta CDR3 regions. The HTBI primer set drove a first-round RT-PCR of the TCR CDR3. TCRdb passed the multiplex PCR reads through MiXCR, listing each CDR3 protein once. This sample carries hundreds of thousands of distinct CDR3 sequences, 17% of them seen once, and the ten largest clones take under 20%. Study-wide points: Most thyroid clonotypes with frequency above 0.001 were detected in blood. In validation, the model predicted ophthalmopathy. These predictions came a median around 5.9 months before onset.

The CDR3 has 13 residues. The germline V and J ends were trimmed by 5 bases and 2 bases, with 9 bases remaining between them. The chain carries TRBV12-3 or TRBV12-4 and TRBJ1-2; D is perhaps TRBD1 (6 bases). Source material: blood. This clonotype was sampled from a woman younger than 30 with Graves' ophthalmopathy. CDR3 coding DNA: TGTGCCAGCAGTCGGGACATAAACTATGGCTACACCTTC. The encoded protein is CASSRDINYGYTF.